Described below is a single TCR beta chain sequence and its context. The antigen remains undetermined. These data originate in a study of blood T cells in healthy people across ages. The study, taken as a whole, reports: Both naive CD4+ cell counts and diversity were greater in long-lived donors than in aged donors. Across samples, TCR beta diversity tracked strongly with naive T cell percentage. Bulk PBMC profiling left naive and antigen-experienced comparisons inconclusive.

PBMCs were isolated at a quantity of at least 6 million per sample. V gave up 4 bases and J gave up 4 bases, with 17 bases separating them. There are 16 residues in the CDR3. Per the germline V gene, CDR1 is SGHRS and CDR2 is YFSETQ. A sample-barcoded 5' primer and a J-beta primer mix were used in a second PCR of roughly 7 to 11 cycles. TCRdb called the 5' RACE reads again in MiXCR, with one record for every CDR3 protein. Seen here are under 1,000,000 distinct CDR3 sequences, more than 35% observed once, and the top ten hold around a sixth. The TCR comes from a man of 80 years or more in good health. This rearrangement joins TRBV5-1 to TRBJ2-2, with D possibly being TRBD1 (6 bases). Sequencing was done on a sample of blood. CDR3 in amino acids: CASSPGGTSGTGELFF. The CDR3 bases are TGCGCCAGCAGCCCGGGTGGGACATCCGGCACCGGGGAGCTGTTTTTT.